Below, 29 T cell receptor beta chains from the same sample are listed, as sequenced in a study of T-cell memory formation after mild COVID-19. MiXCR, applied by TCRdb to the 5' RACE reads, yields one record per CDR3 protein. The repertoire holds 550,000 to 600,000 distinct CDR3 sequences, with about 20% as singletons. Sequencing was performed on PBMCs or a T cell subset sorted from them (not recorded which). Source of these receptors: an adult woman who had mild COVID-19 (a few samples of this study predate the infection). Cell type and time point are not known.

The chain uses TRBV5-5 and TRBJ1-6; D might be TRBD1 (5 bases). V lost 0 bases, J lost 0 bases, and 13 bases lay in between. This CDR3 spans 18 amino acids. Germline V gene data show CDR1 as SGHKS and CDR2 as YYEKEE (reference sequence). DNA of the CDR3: TGTGCCAGCAGCTTGGCCAACCCAGGGAGCTCCTATAATTCACCCCTCCACTTT. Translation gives CASSLANPGSSYNSPLHF. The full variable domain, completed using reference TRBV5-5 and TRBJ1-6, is DAGVTQSPTHLIKTRGQQVTLRCSPISGHKSVSWYQQVLGQGPQFIFQYYEKEERGRGNFPDRFSARQFPNYSSELNVNALLLGDSALYLCASSLANPGSSYNSPLHFGNGTRLTVT.

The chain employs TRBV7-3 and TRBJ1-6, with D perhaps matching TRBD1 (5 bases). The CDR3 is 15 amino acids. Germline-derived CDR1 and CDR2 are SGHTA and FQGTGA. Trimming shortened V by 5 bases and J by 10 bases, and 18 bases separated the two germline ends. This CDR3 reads CASSPGLGERSPLHF. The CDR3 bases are TGTGCCAGCAGCCCAGGGTTGGGGGAGAGGTCACCCCTCCACTTT. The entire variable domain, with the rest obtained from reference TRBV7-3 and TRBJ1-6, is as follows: GAGVSQTPSNKVTEKGKYVELRCDPISGHTALYWYRQSLGQGPEFLIYFQGTGAADDSGLPNDRFFAVRPEGSVSTLKIQRTERGDSAVYLCASSPGLGERSPLHFGNGTRLTVT.

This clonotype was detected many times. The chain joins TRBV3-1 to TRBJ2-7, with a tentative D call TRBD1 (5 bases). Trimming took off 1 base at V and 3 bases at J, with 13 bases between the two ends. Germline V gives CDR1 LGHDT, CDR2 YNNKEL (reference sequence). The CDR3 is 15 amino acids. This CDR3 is CASSQVPGSNYEQYF. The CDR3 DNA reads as TGTGCCAGCAGCCAAGTTCCAGGGTCAAACTACGAGCAGTACTTC.

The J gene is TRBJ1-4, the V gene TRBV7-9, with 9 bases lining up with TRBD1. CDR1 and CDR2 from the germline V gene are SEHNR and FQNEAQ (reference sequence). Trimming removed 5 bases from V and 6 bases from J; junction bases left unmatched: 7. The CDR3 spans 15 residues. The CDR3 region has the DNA TGTGCCAGCAGCCCCACGGGACAGGGACATGAAAAACTGTTTTTT. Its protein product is CASSPTGQGHEKLFF.

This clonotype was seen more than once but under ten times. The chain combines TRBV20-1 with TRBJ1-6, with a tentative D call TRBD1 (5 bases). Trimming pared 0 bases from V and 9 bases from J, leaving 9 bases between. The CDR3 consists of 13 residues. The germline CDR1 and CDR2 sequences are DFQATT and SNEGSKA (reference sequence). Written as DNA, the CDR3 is TGCAGTGCTAGAGATGCGGGGGTTTCACCCCTCCACTTT. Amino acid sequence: CSARDAGVSPLHF.

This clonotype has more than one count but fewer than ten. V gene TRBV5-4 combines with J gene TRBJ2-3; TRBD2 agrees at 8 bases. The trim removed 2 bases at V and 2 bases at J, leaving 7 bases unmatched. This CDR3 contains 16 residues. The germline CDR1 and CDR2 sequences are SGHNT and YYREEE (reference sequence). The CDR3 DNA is TGTGCCAGCAGCTTCCGGGAGGGAGGGCACACAGATACGCAGTATTTT. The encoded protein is CASSFREGGHTDTQYF.

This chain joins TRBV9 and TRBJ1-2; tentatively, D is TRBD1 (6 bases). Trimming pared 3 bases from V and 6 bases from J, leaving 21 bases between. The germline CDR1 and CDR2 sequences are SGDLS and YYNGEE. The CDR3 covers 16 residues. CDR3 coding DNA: TGTGCCAGCAGCGACCCTATTGAAGGGGGATGGAATGGCTACACCTTC. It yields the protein CASSDPIEGGWNGYTF.

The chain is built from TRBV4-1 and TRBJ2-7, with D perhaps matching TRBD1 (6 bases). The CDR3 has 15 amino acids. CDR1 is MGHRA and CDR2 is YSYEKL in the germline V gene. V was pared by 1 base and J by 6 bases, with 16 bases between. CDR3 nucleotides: TGCGCCAGCAGCCAAGTAGGGGGTCCCCCTGGCGAGCAGTACTTC. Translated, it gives CASSQVGGPPGEQYF.

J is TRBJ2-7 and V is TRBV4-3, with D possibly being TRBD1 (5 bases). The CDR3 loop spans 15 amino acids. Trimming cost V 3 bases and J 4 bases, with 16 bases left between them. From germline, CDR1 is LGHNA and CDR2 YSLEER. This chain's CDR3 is CASSHSINSGYEQYF. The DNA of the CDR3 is TGCGCCAGCAGCCACTCTATAAATTCAGGGTACGAGCAGTACTTC.

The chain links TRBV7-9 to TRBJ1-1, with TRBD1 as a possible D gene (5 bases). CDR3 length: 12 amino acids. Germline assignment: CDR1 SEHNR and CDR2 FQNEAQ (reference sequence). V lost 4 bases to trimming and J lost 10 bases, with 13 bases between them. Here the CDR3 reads CASSSGQDTAFF. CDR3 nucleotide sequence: TGTGCCAGCAGCTCGGGGCAGGACACAGCTTTCTTT.

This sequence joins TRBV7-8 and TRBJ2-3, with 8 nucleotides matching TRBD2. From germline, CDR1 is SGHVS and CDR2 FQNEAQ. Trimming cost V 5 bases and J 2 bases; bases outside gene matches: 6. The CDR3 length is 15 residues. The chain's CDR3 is CASSKRGSLTDTQYF. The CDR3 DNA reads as TGTGCCAGCAGCAAGCGGGGGAGCCTCACAGATACGCAGTATTTT.

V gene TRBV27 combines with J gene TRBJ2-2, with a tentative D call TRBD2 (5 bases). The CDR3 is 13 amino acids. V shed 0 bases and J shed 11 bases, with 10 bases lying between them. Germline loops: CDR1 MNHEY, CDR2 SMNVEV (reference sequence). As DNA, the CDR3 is TGTGCCAGCAGTTTATCCGAGGGCTTTGAGCTGTTTTTT. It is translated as CASSLSEGFELFF.

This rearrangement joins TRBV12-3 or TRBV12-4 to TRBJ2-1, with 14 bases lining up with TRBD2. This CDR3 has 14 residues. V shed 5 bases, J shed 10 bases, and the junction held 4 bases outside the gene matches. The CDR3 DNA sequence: TGTGCCAGCAGTCCAGGGACTAGCGGGAGCGAGCAGTTCTTC. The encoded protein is CASSPGTSGSEQFF.

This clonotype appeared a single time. The CDR3 sequence: CASSSRTVGNEQFF. CDR3 nucleotides: TGCGCCAGCAGCTCGAGGACAGTGGGTAATGAGCAGTTCTTC. The chain links TRBV5-1 to TRBJ2-1; maybe TRBD1 (6 bases). Germline V gene data show CDR1 as SGHRS and CDR2 as YFSETQ. The CDR3 is 14 residues long. V was shortened by 3 bases and J by 7 bases, with 14 bases between the two germline ends.

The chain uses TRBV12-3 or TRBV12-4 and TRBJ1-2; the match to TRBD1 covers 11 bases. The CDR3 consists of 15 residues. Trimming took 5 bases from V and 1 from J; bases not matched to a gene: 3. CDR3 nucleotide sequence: TGTGCCAGCAGTCGGGGACAGGGGGTTAACTATGGCTACACCTTC. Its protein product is CASSRGQGVNYGYTF.

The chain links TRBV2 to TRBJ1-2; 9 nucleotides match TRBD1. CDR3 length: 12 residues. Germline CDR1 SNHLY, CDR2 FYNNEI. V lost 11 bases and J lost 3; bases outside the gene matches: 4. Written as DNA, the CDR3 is TGTGCCGGACAGGGGCTTGACTATGGCTACACCTTC. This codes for CAGQGLDYGYTF.

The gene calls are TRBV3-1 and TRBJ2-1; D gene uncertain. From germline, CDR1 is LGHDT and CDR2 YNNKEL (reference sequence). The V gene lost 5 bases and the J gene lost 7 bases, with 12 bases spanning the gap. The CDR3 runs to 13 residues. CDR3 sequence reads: CASSIRHGNEQFF. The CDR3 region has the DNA TGTGCCAGCAGCATCCGACACGGGAATGAGCAGTTCTTC.

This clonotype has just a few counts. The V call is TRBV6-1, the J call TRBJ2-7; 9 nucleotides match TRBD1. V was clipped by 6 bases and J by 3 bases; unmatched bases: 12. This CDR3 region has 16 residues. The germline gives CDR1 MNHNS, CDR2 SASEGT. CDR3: CASRLQGADGVYEQYF. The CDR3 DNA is TGTGCCAGCAGACTACAGGGGGCAGATGGGGTCTACGAGCAGTACTTC.

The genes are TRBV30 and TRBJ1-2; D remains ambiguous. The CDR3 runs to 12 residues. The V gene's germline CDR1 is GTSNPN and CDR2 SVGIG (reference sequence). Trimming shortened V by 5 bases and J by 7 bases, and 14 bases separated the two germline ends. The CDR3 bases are TGTGCCTGGGGAAGGGTGGTTGGTGGCTACACCTTC. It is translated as CAWGRVVGGYTF.

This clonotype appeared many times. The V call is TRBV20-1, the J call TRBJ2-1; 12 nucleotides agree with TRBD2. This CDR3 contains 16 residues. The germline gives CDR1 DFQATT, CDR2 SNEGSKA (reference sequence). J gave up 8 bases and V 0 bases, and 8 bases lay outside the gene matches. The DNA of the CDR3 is TGCAGTGCTAGAGATTCAGGACTAGCGGGACTGGATGAGCAGTTCTTC. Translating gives CSARDSGLAGLDEQFF.

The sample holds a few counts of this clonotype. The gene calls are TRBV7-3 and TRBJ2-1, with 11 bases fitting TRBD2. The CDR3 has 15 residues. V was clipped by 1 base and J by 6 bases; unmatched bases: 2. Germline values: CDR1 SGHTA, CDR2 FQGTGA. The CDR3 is CASSLISGRANEQFF. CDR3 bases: TGTGCCAGCAGCTTAATTAGCGGGAGGGCCAATGAGCAGTTCTTC.

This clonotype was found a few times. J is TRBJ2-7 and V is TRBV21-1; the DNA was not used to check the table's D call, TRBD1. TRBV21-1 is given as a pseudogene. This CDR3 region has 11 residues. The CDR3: CASNPGYEQYF. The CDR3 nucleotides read TGTGCCAGCAATCCGGGGTACGAGCAGTACTTC.

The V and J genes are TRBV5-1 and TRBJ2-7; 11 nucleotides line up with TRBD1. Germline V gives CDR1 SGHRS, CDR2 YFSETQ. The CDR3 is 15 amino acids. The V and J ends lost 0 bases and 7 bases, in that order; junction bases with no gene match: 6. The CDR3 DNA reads TGCGCCAGCAGCTTGGGGACAGGGGGCTTGACGGAGCAGTACTTC. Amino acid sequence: CASSLGTGGLTEQYF.

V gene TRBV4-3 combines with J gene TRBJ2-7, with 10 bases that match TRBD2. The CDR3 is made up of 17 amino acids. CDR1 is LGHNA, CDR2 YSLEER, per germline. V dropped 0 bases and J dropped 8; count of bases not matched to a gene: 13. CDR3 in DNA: TGCGCCAGCAGCCAAGATTGGGGGCTAGCGGGAGTCGCCAAGCAGTACTTC. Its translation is CASSQDWGLAGVAKQYF.

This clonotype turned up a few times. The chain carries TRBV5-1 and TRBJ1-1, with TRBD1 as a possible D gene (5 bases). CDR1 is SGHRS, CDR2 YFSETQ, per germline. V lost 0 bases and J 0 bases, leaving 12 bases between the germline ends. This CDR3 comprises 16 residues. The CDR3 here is CASSLDPTGVNTEAFF. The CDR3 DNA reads TGCGCCAGCAGCTTGGACCCAACGGGGGTGAACACTGAAGCTTTCTTT.

CDR3 amino acids: CATRGGGYEQYF. CDR3 in DNA: TGTGCCACCAGAGGGGGGGGATACGAGCAGTACTTC. The chain combines TRBV27 with TRBJ2-7; possible D gene TRBD2, 7 bases. Trimming took off 10 bases at V and 4 bases at J, with 14 bases between the two ends. This CDR3 has 12 amino acids. Germline V gene lookup returns CDR1 MNHEY and CDR2 SMNVEV (reference sequence).

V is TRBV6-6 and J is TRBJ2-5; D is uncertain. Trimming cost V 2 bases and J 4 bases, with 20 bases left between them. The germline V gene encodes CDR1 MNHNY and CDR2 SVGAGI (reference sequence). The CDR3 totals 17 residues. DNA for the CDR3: TGTGCCAGCAGTTACACGTTGAGATTACCGGTTGGAGAGACCCAGTACTTC. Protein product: CASSYTLRLPVGETQYF.

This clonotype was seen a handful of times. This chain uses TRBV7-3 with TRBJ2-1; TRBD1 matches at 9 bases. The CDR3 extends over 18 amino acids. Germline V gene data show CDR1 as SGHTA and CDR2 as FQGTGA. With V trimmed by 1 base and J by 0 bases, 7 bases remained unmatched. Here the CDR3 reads CASSLSTGGLTSYNEQFF. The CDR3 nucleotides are TGTGCCAGCAGCTTAAGTACAGGGGGCCTCACCTCCTACAATGAGCAGTTCTTC.

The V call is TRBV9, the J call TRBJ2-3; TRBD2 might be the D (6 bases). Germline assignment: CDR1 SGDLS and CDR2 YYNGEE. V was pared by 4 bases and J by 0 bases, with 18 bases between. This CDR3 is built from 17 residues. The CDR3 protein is CASSSPPGAASTDTQYF. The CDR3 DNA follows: TGTGCCAGCAGCTCGCCCCCGGGAGCAGCGAGCACAGATACGCAGTATTTT.